This T cell receptor (beta chain) was documented in a study of cytomegalovirus exposure and HLA in healthy donors. The germline CDR1 and CDR2 sequences are SGHRS and YFSETQ. Germline trimming cut 4 bases from V and 1 base from J; bases unmatched to any gene: 4. The CDR3 is 15 amino acids. The PCR used 60 Vbeta and 13 Jbeta primers. Only in-frame clones appear in the TCRdb table, and some are missing; sequencing was by immunoSEQ multiplex PCR. In the table there are 120,000 or so clones, roughly 80% of which are singletons. Study-level results: Several of the most significant clusters were apparently associated with common viral pathogens in a later analysis. Reportedly, HLA-A and HLA-B alleles of most subjects were accurately predicted from TCR beta. Earlier results showed most TCR beta V segments being productive about 87% or about 30% of the time. A classifier reportedly called cytomegalovirus status with high sensitivity and specificity.

Concerning this clone itself: Its specificity is not known.

This sequence was found in a man younger than 45 in good health and CMV-seropositive. The V call is TRBV5-1, the J call TRBJ1-4; 7 bases are a match to TRBD1. The sequencing input was PBMCs. CDR3 nucleotide sequence: TGCGCCAGCAGCGCTCGGACAGGAACTAATGAAAAACTGTTTTTT. Protein product: CASSARTGTNEKLFF. The complete variable domain, with remaining parts taken from reference TRBV5-1 and TRBJ1-4, reads KAGVTQTPRYLIKTRGQQVTLSCSPISGHRSVSWYQQTPGQGLQFLFEYFSETQRNKGNFPGRFSGRQFSNSRSEMNVSTLELGDSALYLCASSARTGTNEKLFFGSGTQLSVL.